The sequence of this T cell receptor beta chain was determined in a study of T cell responses to AZD1222 COVID-19 vaccine. The assay was immunoSEQ multiplex PCR, and TCRdb's table has in-frame clones only and misses some. The profile shows more than 80,000 clones, more than 85% of them singletons. V dropped 1 base and J dropped 1; count of bases not matched to a gene: 10. The CDR3 has 18 amino acids. The germline gives CDR1 LGHDT, CDR2 YNNKEL (reference sequence). The sequence came from an adult who received the AZD1222 COVID-19 vaccine. This specimen was peripheral blood, taken 28 days after the second AZD1222 dose. The J gene is TRBJ1-1, the V gene TRBV3-1 (or the pseudogene TRBV3-2), with TRBD1 matching over 9 bases. The CDR3 spells CASSQVPLQTGGNTEAFF. CDR3 nucleotides: TGTGCCAGCAGCCAAGTTCCCCTCCAGACAGGGGGGAACACTGAAGCTTTCTTT.